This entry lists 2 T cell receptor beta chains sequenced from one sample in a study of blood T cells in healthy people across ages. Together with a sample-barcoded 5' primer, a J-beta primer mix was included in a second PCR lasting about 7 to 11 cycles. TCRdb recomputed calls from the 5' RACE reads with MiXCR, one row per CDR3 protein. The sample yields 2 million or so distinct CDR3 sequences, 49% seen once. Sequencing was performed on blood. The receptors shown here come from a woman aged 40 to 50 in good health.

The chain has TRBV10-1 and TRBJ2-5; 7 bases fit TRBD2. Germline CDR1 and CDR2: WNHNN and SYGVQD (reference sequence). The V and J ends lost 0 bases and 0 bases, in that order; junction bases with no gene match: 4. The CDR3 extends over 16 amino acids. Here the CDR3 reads CASSESGLADQETQYF. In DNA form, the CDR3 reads TGCGCCAGCAGTGAGTCGGGGCTAGCGGACCAAGAGACCCAGTACTTC.

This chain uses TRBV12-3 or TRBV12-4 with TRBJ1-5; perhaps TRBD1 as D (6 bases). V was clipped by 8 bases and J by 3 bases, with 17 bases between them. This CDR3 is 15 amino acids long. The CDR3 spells CASDGGGGFNQPQHF. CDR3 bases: TGTGCCAGCGACGGCGGAGGGGGGTTCAATCAGCCCCAGCATTTT.